This T cell receptor (beta chain) was observed in a study of T cell responses to AZD1222 COVID-19 vaccine. This clone was recorded a few times. CDR1 is SGHDN, CDR2 FVKESK, per germline. Trimming took 1 base from V and 3 from J, leaving 9 bases between them. The CDR3 loop spans 15 amino acids. Profiled with immunoSEQ multiplex PCR; TCRdb holds only in-frame clones, not every one. Found here are some 130,000 clones, 80% to 90% of them singletons; the top ten hold roughly 7.3%. The clonotype comes from an adult in good health. The sequenced sample was peripheral blood, obtained on day 0 of AZD1222 vaccination. The chain joins TRBV14 to TRBJ1-4, with D tentatively TRBD1 (5 bases). The CDR3 DNA sequence: TGTGCCAGCAGCCAAGTCCAGGGACCTAATGAAAAACTGTTTTTT. Residues: CASSQVQGPNEKLFF.